The rows below give T cell receptor beta chains drawn from one sample of a study of cytomegalovirus exposure and HLA in healthy donors. The table came from immunoSEQ multiplex PCR; TCRdb's copy has only in-frame clones and leaves some out. The sample shows fewer than 130,000 clones, roughly four fifths of them seen only once. Sequenced material: PBMCs. The source of these receptors is a young woman in good health and CMV-seronegative. Each CDR3 is given with its conserved first and last residue. A D gene is named only where the DNA matches it firmly. Expanded clones are given a class, and other clones once, few, many or no size at all.

V	size	J	D	DNA	CDR3
TRBV5-4	.	TRBJ2-7	TRBD2	TGTGCCAGCAGCTCGTTGAGCGGGAGAATCTACGAGCAGTACTTC	CASSSLSGRIYEQYF
TRBV18	once	TRBJ1-2	.	TGTGCCAGCTCACCCCCAACCGGGAGAGGCTACACCTTC	CASSPPTGRGYTF
TRBV7-2	.	TRBJ2-5	.	TGTGCCAGCAGCTTAGTTCGGGGGCAAGAGACCCAGTACTTC	CASSLVRGQETQYF
TRBV7-2	.	TRBJ2-1	.	TGTGCCAGCAGCTTAGCGGGCCATGAGCAGTTCTTC	CASSLAGHEQFF
TRBV5-6	.	TRBJ2-1	TRBD2	TGTGCCAGCAGCTCCCGGGCGGGAGTTATTCGGCAGTTCTTC	CASSSRAGVIRQFF
TRBV7-2	.	TRBJ1-5	TRBD1	TGTGCCAGCAGCTTTGGACAGGGCGGCAATCAGCCCCAGCATTTT	CASSFGQGGNQPQHF
TRBV4-3	once	TRBJ2-7	TRBD1	TGCGCCAGCAGCCAAGAAGCCAGGGGGCGGTACGAGCAGTACTTC	CASSQEARGRYEQYF
TRBV5-6	.	TRBJ2-1	TRBD2	TGTGCCAGCAGCCCTACTAGCGTCGAGCCTTTCTATGAGCAGTTCTTC	CASSPTSVEPFYEQFF
TRBV9	.	TRBJ2-3	TRBD2	TGTGCCAGCAGCGGACCGGGGGGGCCCTACACAGATACGCAGTATTTT	CASSGPGGPYTDTQYF
TRBV7-2	.	TRBJ2-1	TRBD2	TGTGCCAGCAGTCCGGCGGGGGGGGATGAGCAGTTCTTC	CASSPAGGDEQFF
TRBV7-9	.	TRBJ1-5	TRBD1	TGTGCCAGCAGCTTAGGACAGGGGATTCAGCCCCAGCATTTT	CASSLGQGIQPQHF
TRBV7-9	.	TRBJ2-5	TRBD2	TGTGCCAGCAGAGGACTAGCGGGAGGGCCGAGCCAAGAGACCCAGTACTTC	CASRGLAGGPSQETQYF
TRBV7-7	.	TRBJ2-7	TRBD2	TGTGCCAGCAGCTTAGCGTTAGGACTAGGGTACGAGCAGTACTTC	CASSLALGLGYEQYF
TRBV5-6	.	TRBJ1-6	TRBD1	TGTGCCAGCAGCCTGGAGGCACAGGGGTTTTCACCCCTCCACTTT	CASSLEAQGFSPLHF
TRBV6-1	.	TRBJ2-2	.	TGTGCCAGCACTCCCGCGGGTTTGTCCGCCGGGGAGCTGTTTTTT	CASTPAGLSAGELFF
TRBV7-2	.	TRBJ2-1	TRBD1	TGTGCCAGCAGCCAGGGACAGTCCTACAATGAGCAGTTCTTC	CASSQGQSYNEQFF
TRBV7-3	.	TRBJ2-6	TRBD1	TGTGCCAGCAGTCCGACAGGGTCCCCCTCTGGGGCCAACGTCCTGACTTTC	CASSPTGSPSGANVLTF
TRBV4-1	.	TRBJ1-5	.	TGCGCCAGCAGCCAACCCATCGCAGGGTCAGGGCAGCCCCAGCATTTT	CASSQPIAGSGQPQHF